The 8 T cell receptor beta chains below come from one sample, sequenced in a study of T-cell reconstitution after alpha-beta-depleted transplantation in children. Preparation of the TCRbeta library used unique molecular identifiers. MiXCR was run by TCRdb on the PCR reads, yielding one entry per CDR3 protein. Found here are about 610,000 distinct CDR3 sequences, over 9.5% of them singletons; the top ten hold about 4.3%. This material consisted of PBMCs from the stem cell graft donor, taken from the stem cell graft. The receptors derive from a human donor who donated a stem cell graft to a child with acute myeloid leukemia.

V gene TRBV19 combines with J gene TRBJ1-2; D is perhaps TRBD1 (6 bases). The CDR3 contains 17 residues. The V end was cut by 3 bases, the J end by 4 bases, with 21 bases between. CDR1 is LNHDA and CDR2 is SQIVND in the germline V gene (reference sequence). The CDR3 sequence is CASSIPGTPTPIYGYTF. DNA for the CDR3: TGTGCCAGTAGTATCCCCGGGACACCAACCCCCATCTATGGCTACACCTTC.

This clonotype was observed many times. The J gene is TRBJ2-3, the V gene TRBV27, with 7 bases that match TRBD1. V lost 4 bases, J lost 5 bases, and 6 bases stayed unmatched. There are 14 residues in the CDR3. Germline V CDR1 and CDR2: MNHEY, SMNVEV (reference sequence). This CDR3 reads CASSSRGQLDTQYF. The CDR3, as DNA: TGTGCCAGCAGTTCCCGGGGACAGTTAGATACGCAGTATTTT.

This clonotype was counted many times. The chain combines TRBV12-3 or TRBV12-4 with TRBJ2-5, with a tentative D call TRBD1 (5 bases). V lost 6 bases and J lost 0, with 11 bases in between. This CDR3 spans 14 amino acids. CDR3 amino acids: CASRLGADQETQYF. The DNA for the CDR3 is TGTGCCAGCAGGCTAGGGGCTGACCAAGAGACCCAGTACTTC.

This clonotype was recorded many times. The V gene is TRBV20-1, the J gene TRBJ2-2; D call uncertain. The V gene lost 3 bases and the J gene lost 5 bases, with 10 bases spanning the gap. Germline V gives CDR1 DFQATT, CDR2 SNEGSKA (reference sequence). The CDR3 length is 13 residues. CDR3: CSASPQETGELFF. The DNA of the CDR3 is TGCAGTGCTAGCCCCCAGGAAACCGGGGAGCTGTTTTTT.

In its sample, this clonotype was seen a few times. This chain uses TRBV29-1 with TRBJ2-3; D unresolved. CDR3 length: 12 residues. V dropped 2 bases and J dropped 0 bases, with 3 bases sitting between them. Germline V gives CDR1 SQVTM, CDR2 ANQGSEA. The CDR3, as DNA: TGCAGCGTTGAAATCAGCACAGATACGCAGTATTTT. Translating gives CSVEISTDTQYF.

This clonotype was picked up a small number of times. The rearrangement uses TRBV15 and TRBJ1-5, with a weak D call TRBD1 (6 bases). The CDR3 is 15 amino acids. V lost 4 bases and J 0 bases, leaving 10 bases between the germline ends. Germline V gene lookup returns CDR1 LNHNV and CDR2 YYDKDF (reference sequence). The CDR3 protein is CATSKQGYSNQPQHF. DNA of the CDR3: TGTGCCACCAGCAAACAGGGATATAGCAATCAGCCCCAGCATTTT.

The rearrangement links TRBV18 to TRBJ2-1, with a tentative D call TRBD1 (6 bases). The CDR3 is 16 amino acids. V lost 1 base to trimming and J lost 5 bases, with 15 bases between them. Germline-derived CDR1 and CDR2 are KGHSH and LQKENI. The CDR3 sequence: CASSPLPSQGNNEQFF. The CDR3 nucleotides read TGTGCCAGCTCACCACTTCCCAGCCAGGGGAACAATGAGCAGTTCTTC.

In its sample, this clonotype was seen a few times. This rearrangement joins TRBV14 to TRBJ2-1; 7 bases map to TRBD1. Trimming took 0 bases from V and 10 from J; bases not matched to a gene: 15. CDR1 SGHDN and CDR2 FVKESK come from the germline V gene. The CDR3 sequence is 17 residues long. CDR3 residues: CASSQDPRGTYQWEQFF. DNA of the CDR3: TGTGCCAGCAGCCAAGATCCCAGGGGGACATATCAATGGGAGCAGTTCTTC. Full variable domain (remainder filled in from reference TRBV14 and TRBJ2-1): EAGVTQFPSHSVIEKGQTVTLRCDPISGHDNLYWYRRVMGKEIKFLLHFVKESKQDESGMPNNRFLAERTGGTYSTLKVQPAELEDSGVYFCASSQDPRGTYQWEQFFGPGTRLTVL.